This TCR beta chain was identified in a study of shared clonotypes between healthy human individuals. The healthy adult donors were HIV-negative and reported no recent acute infections or vaccinations. Investigators divided CD4+ cells into CD45RA+ naive and CD45RA-negative memory subsets. Assay: immunoSEQ multiplex PCR; the TCRdb copy retains only in-frame clones and omits some. The sample shows hundreds of thousands of clones, around three quarters of them seen only once. CDR3 length: 14 residues. Germline V gene lookup returns CDR1 WSHSY and CDR2 SAAADI. V was clipped by 6 bases and J by 6 bases; unmatched bases: 8.

The chain combines TRBV10-2 with TRBJ2-4; 7 bases are a match to TRBD2. Specimen: memory CD4+ T cells sorted from blood. Subset defined: CD45RA-negative fraction. The origin of this receptor is a woman aged 30 to 39 in good health. CDR3 amino acids: CASRDSGRGNIQYF. The CDR3 DNA is TGCGCCAGCAGGGATAGCGGGCGGGGAAACATTCAGTACTTC.